The 20 T cell receptor beta chains below come from one sample, sequenced in a study of T cells in Graves' hyperthyroidism and ophthalmopathy. RNA transcripts provided the source from which TCR beta CDR3 regions were amplified. First-round RT-PCR with HTBI primers amplified the TCR CDR3 region. Each CDR3 protein gets one entry after TCRdb re-called the multiplex PCR reads with MiXCR. The sample gives about 290,000 distinct CDR3 sequences, around 15% of which show up once; 7% to 9% is in the top ten. The sample was blood. These receptors all come from a woman in her thirties or forties with Graves' hyperthyroidism.

This clonotype has at least ten counts. This chain uses TRBV2 with TRBJ1-2; possible D gene TRBD1, 6 bases. V was shortened by 4 bases and J by 8 bases, with 17 bases between the two germline ends. The CDR3 runs to 14 residues. From germline, CDR1 is SNHLY and CDR2 FYNNEI. In DNA, the CDR3 is TGTGCCAGCAGTGTGTGGAGGGACACTCAGGGCTACACCTTC. As protein: CASSVWRDTQGYTF.

This clonotype was counted ten times or more. The chain carries TRBV7-8 and TRBJ2-5; 7 bases agree with TRBD2. CDR1 and CDR2 (germline): SGHVS, FQNEAQ. With V trimmed by 3 bases and J by 2 bases, 6 bases remained unmatched. The CDR3 runs 15 residues. DNA for the CDR3: TGTGCCAGCAGCTTTACGGCGGGGGTACAAGAGACCCAGTACTTC. Its protein product is CASSFTAGVQETQYF.

This clonotype was observed many times. The gene calls are TRBV29-1 and TRBJ2-7, with a weak D call TRBD2 (5 bases). There are 13 residues in the CDR3. The germline V and J ends were trimmed by 4 bases and 2 bases, with 12 bases remaining between them. Germline lookup yields CDR1 SQVTM and CDR2 ANQGSEA. The CDR3 coding sequence is TGCAGCGTTGTACCCGCGACTACCTACGAGCAGTACTTC. Translating it yields CSVVPATTYEQYF.

This clonotype was counted at least ten times. The chain couples TRBV6-1 to TRBJ2-4; D uncertain. Germline CDR1 is MNHNS and CDR2 is SASEGT. Trimming removed 4 bases at V and 6 bases at J, with 22 bases between. The CDR3 consists of 17 residues. The CDR3 reads CASSGPIPTLPRNIQYF. CDR3 DNA: TGTGCCAGCAGTGGGCCGATCCCGACTCTTCCCAGAAACATTCAGTACTTC.

This clonotype was seen ten or more times. The chain recombines TRBV19 with TRBJ1-5, with a tentative D call TRBD1 (5 bases). Germline CDR1 and CDR2: LNHDA and SQIVND (reference sequence). This CDR3 is 15 amino acids long. V was trimmed by 4 bases and J by 0 bases, leaving 10 bases between them. CDR3 sequence: CASSTGHYSNQPQHF. The CDR3 DNA follows: TGTGCCAGTAGTACAGGACACTATAGCAATCAGCCCCAGCATTTT.

Concerning this clonotype: This may be a read error, as it is one base from a much larger clone. This rearrangement joins TRBV20-1 to TRBJ1-2; TRBD1 might be the D (5 bases). Germline V CDR1 and CDR2: DFQATT, SNEGSKA (reference sequence). CDR3 length: 17 amino acids. The CDR3, as DNA: TGCAGTGCTAGAGTGATCCGGGGACTACTCTCTAACTATGGCCACACCTTC. It encodes CSARVIRGLLSNYGHTF.

The chain recombines TRBV20-1 with TRBJ2-1; TRBD2 matches 7 bases. V dropped 5 bases and J dropped 4; count of bases not matched to a gene: 11. Germline assignment: CDR1 DFQATT and CDR2 SNEGSKA (reference sequence). The CDR3 is made up of 15 amino acids. CDR3 DNA sequence: TGCAGTGCTGACACAACGGGACTACCGTACAATGAGCAGTTCTTC. Translated: CSADTTGLPYNEQFF.

This clonotype was seen ten or more times. The junction does not match germline at one end; this may be a read error. The rearrangement joins TRBV27 to TRBJ1-1; 7 bases map to TRBD1. The CDR3 has 13 residues. The germline V gene has CDR1 MNHEY and CDR2 SMNVEV (reference sequence). CDR3 coding DNA: TGTGTCAGCAGATACGACAGGGCCACTGAAGCTTTCTTT. Protein: CVSRYDRATEAFF.

The table lists this clonotype with many counts. This rearrangement joins TRBV7-2 to TRBJ1-2; maybe TRBD1 (5 bases). Germline CDR1 is SGHTA and CDR2 is FQGNSA. This CDR3 is built from 15 residues. The germline V and J ends were trimmed by 2 bases and 4 bases, with 14 bases remaining between them. CDR3 amino acids: CASSLRIAGAYGYTF. The CDR3 bases are TGTGCCAGCAGCTTACGAATAGCTGGGGCCTATGGCTACACCTTC.

This clonotype has at least ten counts. V gene TRBV28 combines with J gene TRBJ1-5; TRBD1 matches at 7 bases. Germline CDR1 reads MDHEN; CDR2 reads SYDVKM. The CDR3 loop spans 16 amino acids. With 5 bases clipped from V and 0 bases from J, the junction kept 7 bases outside the gene matches. CDR3 protein: CASSTPGQNSNQPQHF. The CDR3 DNA is TGTGCCAGCAGTACACCGGGACAGAATAGCAATCAGCCCCAGCATTTT.

This clonotype has a count of ten or more. The chain has TRBV7-9 and TRBJ2-5, with 9 positions matching TRBD1. The V gene's germline CDR1 is SEHNR and CDR2 FQNEAQ (reference sequence). CDR3 size: 16 residues. The V gene end was trimmed by 4 bases and the J gene end by 5 bases; junction bases not matched to a gene: 11. CDR3 region: CASSSLLRQGGETQYF. The CDR3 DNA follows: TGTGCCAGCAGCTCCCTACTCCGACAGGGGGGCGAGACCCAGTACTTC.

This clonotype was seen more than once but under ten times. The chain recombines TRBV19 with TRBJ1-4; 7 bases are a match to TRBD1. The J segment lost 8 bases and the V segment lost 5 bases, leaving 8 bases of the junction unmatched. The CDR3 extends over 14 amino acids. Germline V gene lookup returns CDR1 LNHDA and CDR2 SQIVND (reference sequence). The CDR3 DNA is TGTGCCAGTAGTTTCCGGGACAGCAGGGAAAAACTGTTTTTT. Translating it yields CASSFRDSREKLFF.

The chain uses TRBV5-4 and TRBJ2-7; perhaps D is TRBD1 or TRBD2 (5 bases each). V was shortened by 0 bases and J by 5 bases, with 12 bases between the two germline ends. In germline, CDR1 is SGHNT, CDR2 YYREEE (reference sequence). CDR3 length equals 14 residues. CDR3 protein: CASSLGGSGHEQYF. DNA of the CDR3: TGTGCCAGCAGCTTGGGCGGGTCAGGGCACGAGCAGTACTTC.

The chain combines TRBV20-1 with TRBJ2-7; 11 nucleotides align to TRBD2. V was pared by 3 bases and J by 1 base, with 8 bases of the junction left unmatched. Germline assignment: CDR1 DFQATT and CDR2 SNEGSKA (reference sequence). There are 16 residues in the CDR3. CDR3 loop: CSARRLLAGGSYEQYF. CDR3 DNA: TGCAGTGCTAGGCGTCTCCTAGCGGGGGGTTCCTACGAGCAGTACTTC.

This clonotype has at least ten counts. The chain has TRBV2 and TRBJ2-2; 7 positions match TRBD2. Germline CDR1 is SNHLY and CDR2 is FYNNEI. The CDR3 has 15 residues. V dropped 6 bases and J dropped 4; count of bases not matched to a gene: 8. The CDR3 reads CASSPPSGSTGELFF. CDR3 DNA: TGTGCCAGCAGCCCCCCTAGCGGCAGCACCGGGGAGCTGTTTTTT.

Many counts were recorded for this clonotype. The chain couples TRBV10-3 to TRBJ1-4; 7 nucleotides align to TRBD1. The length of the CDR3 is 15 residues. Germline lookup yields CDR1 ENHRY and CDR2 SYGVKD. Trimming took 10 bases from V and 0 from J; bases not matched to a gene: 8. The CDR3 protein is CATKQGSATNEKLFF. Here the CDR3 DNA reads TGTGCCACTAAACAGGGGTCTGCAACTAATGAAAAACTGTTTTTT.

The rearrangement uses TRBV5-1 and TRBJ2-3; D perhaps matches TRBD1 (6 bases). The V gene lost 6 bases and the J gene lost 4 bases, with 15 bases spanning the gap. CDR3 size: 14 residues. Germline CDR1 SGHRS, CDR2 YFSETQ. The CDR3 loop is CASKGGPDADTQYF. For the CDR3, the DNA is TGCGCCAGCAAAGGGGGACCGGACGCAGATACGCAGTATTTT. The variable domain in full, completed from reference TRBV5-1 and TRBJ2-3, reads KAGVTQTPRYLIKTRGQQVTLSCSPISGHRSVSWYQQTPGQGLQFLFEYFSETQRNKGNFPGRFSGRQFSNSRSEMNVSTLELGDSALYLCASKGGPDADTQYFGPGTRLTVL.

The chain couples TRBV2 to TRBJ2-1; 10 bases map to TRBD1. The V gene's germline CDR1 is SNHLY and CDR2 FYNNEI. The CDR3 sequence is 16 residues long. The junction had 14 bases not matched to a gene; V was cut back by 5 bases and J by 10 bases. In DNA, the CDR3 is TGTGCCAGCAGTCCGACAGGGGGCGCTGAGCAGGGAGAGCAGTTCTTC. Its translation: CASSPTGGAEQGEQFF. The full variable domain, its missing parts supplied by reference TRBV2 and TRBJ2-1, is EPEVTQTPSHQVTQMGQEVILRCVPISNHLYFYWYRQILGQKVEFLVSFYNNEISEKSEIFDDQFSVERPDGSNFTLKIRSTKLEDSAMYFCASSPTGGAEQGEQFFGPGTRLTVL.

The V call is TRBV27, the J call TRBJ2-1, with D perhaps matching TRBD1 (6 bases). Trimming cost V 2 bases and J 8 bases, with 16 bases left between them. The CDR3 covers 15 residues. Germline values: CDR1 MNHEY, CDR2 SMNVEV (reference sequence). CDR3 in amino acids: CASSLQGYYIDEQFF. CDR3 coding DNA: TGTGCCAGCAGTTTACAGGGGTATTATATCGATGAGCAGTTCTTC.

This clonotype was found many times. The rearrangement links TRBV5-5 to TRBJ1-5; no clear D gene. CDR3 length: 17 residues. CDR1 and CDR2 from the germline V gene are SGHKS and YYEKEE (reference sequence). Trimming cost V 3 bases and J 2 bases, with 18 bases left between them. CDR3 protein: CASSSRSGRGGNQPQHF. In DNA form, the CDR3 reads TGTGCCAGCAGCTCTCGGTCGGGGAGAGGTGGCAATCAGCCCCAGCATTTT.